The next 2 T cell receptor beta chains were all read from a single sample in a study of blood T cell repertoires in COVID-19. Only in-frame clones appear in the TCRdb table, and some are missing; sequencing was by immunoSEQ multiplex PCR. The sample consists of about 21,000 clones, roughly 87% of them appearing once. Sequenced sample: peripheral blood. These receptor sequences come from a human donor with active COVID-19. The donor label of this sample is uncertain.

The V and J genes are TRBV7-8 and TRBJ1-2, with D maybe TRBD1 (6 bases). The CDR3 has 16 residues. V lost 6 bases and J 8 bases, leaving 25 bases between the germline ends. Germline V gene data show CDR1 as SGHVS and CDR2 as FQNEAQ. The CDR3 DNA reads TGTGCCAGCAGTTATACCGGAATCCTAATGACAGGCGGCTACACCTTC. Amino acid sequence: CASSYTGILMTGGYTF. Full variable domain (rest looked up from reference TRBV7-8 and TRBJ1-2): GAGVSQSPRYKVAKRGQDVALRCDPISGHVSLFWYQQALGQGPEFLTYFQNEAQLDKSGLPSDRFFAERPEGSVSTLKIQRTQQEDSAVYLCASSYTGILMTGGYTFGSGTRLTVV.

The V gene is TRBV5-5, the J gene TRBJ2-5, with D perhaps TRBD1 (5 bases). Between the trimmed V and J ends, which lost 0 bases and 1 base, there was a span of 10 bases. Germline V gene lookup returns CDR1 SGHKS and CDR2 YYEKEE (reference sequence). The CDR3 runs to 15 residues. CDR3 loop: CASSLGTLPQETQYF. The CDR3 DNA is TGTGCCAGCAGCTTGGGGACACTGCCCCAAGAGACCCAGTACTTC.